A selection of T cell receptor beta chains follows, all from one sample in a study of PD-1 blockade in classical Hodgkin lymphoma. Libraries were prepared by immunoSEQ multiplex PCR; TCRdb keeps only in-frame clonotypes and omits some of them. The top ten clones hold approximately 4.9% of a sample with about 47,000 clones, approximately 90% of them seen once. What was sequenced was peripheral blood mononuclear cells (PBMCs). These receptors originate from a human donor with classical Hodgkin lymphoma. Both conserved end residues are part of each CDR3. A D gene is named only where the DNA matches it firmly. Clone size is given for some rows only: seen once, a few or many times, or a class if the clone is expanded.

clone_size,v_call,j_call,d_call,cdr3_nt,cdr3_aa
.,TRBV27,TRBJ2-2,.,TGTGCCAGCAGTTGGGGAACCGGGGAGCTGTTTTTT,CASSWGTGELFF
.,TRBV19,TRBJ2-5,.,TGTGCCAGTAGTGGAGAGGGCCGGGAGACCCAGTACTTC,CASSGEGRETQYF
.,TRBV5-1,TRBJ1-1,.,TGCGCCAGCGGACCCGAAGCTTGGAACACTGAAGCTTTCTTT,CASGPEAWNTEAFF
few,TRBV27,TRBJ1-1,.,TGTGCCAGCAGTTTTCTGGCGAACACTGAAGCTTTCTTT,CASSFLANTEAFF
.,TRBV6-9,TRBJ2-1,TRBD1,TGTGCCAGCAGGTTGGACAGGGTAGGTGAGCAGTTCTTC,CASRLDRVGEQFF
.,TRBV28,TRBJ2-1,.,TGTGCCAGCAGTTCCCCTCTCACGGGAGCAACTGAGCAGTTCTTC,CASSSPLTGATEQFF
once,TRBV7-9,TRBJ2-5,.,TGTGCCAGCAGCTTAGTAGGGGGGCTAGAGACCCAGTACTTC,CASSLVGGLETQYF
.,TRBV13,TRBJ1-5,.,TGTGCCAGCAGCATTGGACAGAAATATAGCAATCAGCCCCAGCATTTT,CASSIGQKYSNQPQHF
.,TRBV20-1,TRBJ1-2,TRBD1,TGCAGTGCCAGGGACAGGGATGGCTACACCTTC,CSARDRDGYTF
.,TRBV5-1,TRBJ1-1,TRBD1,TGCGCCAGCAGTCGCCCAGGGGGCAACACTGAAGCTTTCTTT,CASSRPGGNTEAFF
.,TRBV5-8,TRBJ1-5,.,TGTGCCAGCAGCTTGGCTTTGGGGTCCAATCAGCCCCAGCATTTT,CASSLALGSNQPQHF
.,TRBV7-9,TRBJ2-3,.,TGTGCCAGCAGCCTAGCGTCGACAGATACGCAGTATTTT,CASSLASTDTQYF